This paragraph reports one T cell receptor (beta chain). Method: immunoSEQ multiplex PCR; TCRdb's copy keeps in-frame clones and lacks some. Among approximately 150,000 clones listed, about 91% were seen once. The record originates from a study of blood T cell repertoires in COVID-19. Germline CDR1 reads SEHNR; CDR2 reads FQNEAQ (reference sequence). The CDR3 is 16 residues long. With 1 base removed from V and 0 bases from J, the gap between germline ends came to 10 bases. What was sequenced was peripheral blood. The J gene is TRBJ2-4, the V gene TRBV7-9, with a possible D match to TRBD1 (6 bases). This receptor was identified in a human donor in a cohort sampled during active COVID-19. The CDR3 sequence is CASSLVGQLAKNIQYF. Here the CDR3 DNA reads TGTGCCAGCAGCTTAGTGGGACAACTAGCCAAAAACATTCAGTACTTC.